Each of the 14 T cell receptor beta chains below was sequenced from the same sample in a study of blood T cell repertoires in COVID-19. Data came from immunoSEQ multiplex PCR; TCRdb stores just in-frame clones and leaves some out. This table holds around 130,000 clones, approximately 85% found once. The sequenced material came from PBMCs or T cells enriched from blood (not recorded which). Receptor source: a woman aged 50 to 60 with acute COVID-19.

The CDR3 DNA reads TGTGCCAGTAGAGTAAGAGATACAGATACGCAGTATTTT. This codes for CASRVRDTDTQYF. This chain links TRBV19 with TRBJ2-3; no clear D gene. The V gene lost 6 bases and the J gene lost 3 bases, with 10 bases spanning the gap. CDR1 LNHDA and CDR2 SQIVND come from the germline V gene (reference sequence). This CDR3 spans 13 amino acids.

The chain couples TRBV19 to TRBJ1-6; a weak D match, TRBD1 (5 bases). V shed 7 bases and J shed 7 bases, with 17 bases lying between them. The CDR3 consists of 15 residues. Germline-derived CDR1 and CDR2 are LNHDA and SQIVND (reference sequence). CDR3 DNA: TGTGCCAGTACCAGTAATGGGGCTGGGAATTCACCCCTCCACTTT. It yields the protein CASTSNGAGNSPLHF.

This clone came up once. CDR3 loop: CASSRLAGGETYNEQFF. CDR3 DNA sequence: TGTGCCAGCTCCCGGCTAGCGGGGGGAGAAACCTACAATGAGCAGTTCTTC. The rearrangement uses TRBV18 and TRBJ2-1, with TRBD2 matching over 11 bases. There are 17 residues in the CDR3. With V trimmed by 6 bases and J by 2 bases, 9 bases remained unmatched. Germline CDR1 reads KGHSH; CDR2 reads LQKENI. The entire variable domain, with the rest obtained from reference TRBV18 and TRBJ2-1, is as follows: NAGVMQNPRHLVRRRGQEARLRCSPMKGHSHVYWYRQLPEEGLKFMVYLQKENIIDESGMPKERFSAEFPKEGPSILRIQQVVRGDSAAYFCASSRLAGGETYNEQFFGPGTRLTVL.

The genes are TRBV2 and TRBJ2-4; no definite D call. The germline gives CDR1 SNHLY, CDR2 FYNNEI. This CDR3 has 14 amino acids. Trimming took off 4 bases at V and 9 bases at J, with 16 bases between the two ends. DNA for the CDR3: TGTGCCAGCAGTGTCTATCCTGAGAGGTCCATTCAGTACTTC. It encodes CASSVYPERSIQYF.

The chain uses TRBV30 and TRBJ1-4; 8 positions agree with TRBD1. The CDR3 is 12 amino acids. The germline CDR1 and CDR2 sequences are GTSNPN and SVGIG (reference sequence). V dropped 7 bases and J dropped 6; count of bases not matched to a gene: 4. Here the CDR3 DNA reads TGTGCCTCCGGACAGGGTGATGAAAAACTGTTTTTT. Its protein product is CASGQGDEKLFF. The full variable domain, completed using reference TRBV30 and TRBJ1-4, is SQTIHQWPATLVQPVGSPLSLECTVEGTSNPNLYWYRQAAGRGLQLLFYSVGIGQISSEVPQNLSASRPQDRQFILSSKKLLLSDSGFYLCASGQGDEKLFFGSGTQLSVL.

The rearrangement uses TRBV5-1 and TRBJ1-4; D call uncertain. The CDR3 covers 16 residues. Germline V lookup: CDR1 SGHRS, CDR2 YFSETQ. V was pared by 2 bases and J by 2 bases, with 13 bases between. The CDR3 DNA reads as TGCGCCAGCAGCTTCTCCTCCGGAGGTACTAATGAAAAACTGTTTTTT. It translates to CASSFSSGGTNEKLFF.

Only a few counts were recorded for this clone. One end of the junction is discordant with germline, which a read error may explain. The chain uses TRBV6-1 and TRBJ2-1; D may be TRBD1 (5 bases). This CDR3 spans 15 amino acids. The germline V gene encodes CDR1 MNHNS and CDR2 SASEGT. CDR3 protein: CASSEAGPRSNAVVF. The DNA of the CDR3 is TGTGCCAGCAGTGAAGCGGGGCCCCGCTCCAATGCCGTCGTCTTC.

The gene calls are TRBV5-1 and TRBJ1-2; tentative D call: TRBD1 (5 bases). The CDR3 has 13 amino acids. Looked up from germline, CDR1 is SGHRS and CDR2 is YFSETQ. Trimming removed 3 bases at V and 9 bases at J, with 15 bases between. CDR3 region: CASSSGGRGSYTF. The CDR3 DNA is TGCGCCAGCAGCTCGGGGGGACGAGGGAGCTACACCTTC.

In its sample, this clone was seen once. The CDR3 nucleotides read TGTGCCAGCAGTTATCGGCACAGGGGCTTGAACACTGAAGCTTTCTTT. Translation: CASSYRHRGLNTEAFF. V gene TRBV6-5 combines with J gene TRBJ1-1; TRBD1 matches at 7 bases. Germline V gene data show CDR1 as MNHEY and CDR2 as SVGAGI. The junction had 7 bases not matched to a gene; V was cut back by 3 bases and J by 0 bases. The CDR3 is 16 residues long.

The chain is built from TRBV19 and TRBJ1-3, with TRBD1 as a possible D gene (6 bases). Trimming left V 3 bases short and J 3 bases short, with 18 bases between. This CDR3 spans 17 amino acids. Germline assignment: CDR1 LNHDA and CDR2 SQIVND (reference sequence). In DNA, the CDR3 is TGTGCCAGTAGTATGCACAGGGCCGGGCCGGGTGGAAACACCATATATTTT. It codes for CASSMHRAGPGGNTIYF.

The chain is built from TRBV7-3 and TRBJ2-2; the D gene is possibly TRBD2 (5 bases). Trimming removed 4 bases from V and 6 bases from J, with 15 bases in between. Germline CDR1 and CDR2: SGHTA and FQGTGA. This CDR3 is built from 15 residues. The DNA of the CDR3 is TGTGCCAGCAGCTCCTCCCCCGGAGGACCCGGGGAGCTGTTTTTT. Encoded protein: CASSSSPGGPGELFF.

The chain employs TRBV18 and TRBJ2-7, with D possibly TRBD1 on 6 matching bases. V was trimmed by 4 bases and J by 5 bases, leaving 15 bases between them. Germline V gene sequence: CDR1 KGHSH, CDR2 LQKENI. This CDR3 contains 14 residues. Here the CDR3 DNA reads TGTGCCAGCTCACTCACAGGGATGAGCGACGAGCAGTACTTC. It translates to CASSLTGMSDEQYF.

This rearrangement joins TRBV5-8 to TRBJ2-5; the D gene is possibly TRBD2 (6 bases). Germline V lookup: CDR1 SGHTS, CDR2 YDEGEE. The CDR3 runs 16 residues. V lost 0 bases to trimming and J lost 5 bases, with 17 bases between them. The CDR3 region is CASSLGAGRLAETQYF. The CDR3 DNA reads TGTGCCAGCAGCTTGGGCGCGGGGAGGTTGGCCGAGACCCAGTACTTC.

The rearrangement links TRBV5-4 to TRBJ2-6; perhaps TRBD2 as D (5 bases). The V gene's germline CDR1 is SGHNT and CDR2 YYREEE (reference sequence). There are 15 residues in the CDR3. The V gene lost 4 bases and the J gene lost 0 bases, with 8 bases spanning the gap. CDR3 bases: TGTGCCAGCAGCCGGGATGTCTCTGGGGCCAACGTCCTGACTTTC. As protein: CASSRDVSGANVLTF.